The source of this T cell receptor (beta chain) is a study of T cell responses to AZD1222 COVID-19 vaccine. CDR3 length: 14 residues. V lost 10 bases, J lost 1 base, and 16 bases lay in between. Germline CDR1 and CDR2: ENHRY and SYGVKD. To note about this clone: The antigen is not known.

Generated by immunoSEQ multiplex PCR, the TCRdb table keeps only in-frame clones and is missing some. Among 85,000 to 100,000 clones listed, approximately 90% were seen once. Overall study results and limits: Repertoires in all cases were sampled only once the peak T cell response had passed. Donors were mostly white British, more females; clonal diversity possibly underestimated. Researchers report vaccine-associated CD4 TCRs spanning spike, with dominance at 160-218 and 743-854. The breadth and depth of Spike-specific TCRs increased once two AZD1222 doses had been given.

This chain connects TRBV10-3 to TRBJ1-1; possible D gene TRBD1, 6 bases. The clonotype comes from an adult in good health. The source material was peripheral blood, sampled on day 0 of AZD1222 vaccination. The CDR3 DNA reads TGTGCCACCGCGAGGACAGAACCGAACACTGAAGCTTTCTTT. Its protein is CATARTEPNTEAFF.